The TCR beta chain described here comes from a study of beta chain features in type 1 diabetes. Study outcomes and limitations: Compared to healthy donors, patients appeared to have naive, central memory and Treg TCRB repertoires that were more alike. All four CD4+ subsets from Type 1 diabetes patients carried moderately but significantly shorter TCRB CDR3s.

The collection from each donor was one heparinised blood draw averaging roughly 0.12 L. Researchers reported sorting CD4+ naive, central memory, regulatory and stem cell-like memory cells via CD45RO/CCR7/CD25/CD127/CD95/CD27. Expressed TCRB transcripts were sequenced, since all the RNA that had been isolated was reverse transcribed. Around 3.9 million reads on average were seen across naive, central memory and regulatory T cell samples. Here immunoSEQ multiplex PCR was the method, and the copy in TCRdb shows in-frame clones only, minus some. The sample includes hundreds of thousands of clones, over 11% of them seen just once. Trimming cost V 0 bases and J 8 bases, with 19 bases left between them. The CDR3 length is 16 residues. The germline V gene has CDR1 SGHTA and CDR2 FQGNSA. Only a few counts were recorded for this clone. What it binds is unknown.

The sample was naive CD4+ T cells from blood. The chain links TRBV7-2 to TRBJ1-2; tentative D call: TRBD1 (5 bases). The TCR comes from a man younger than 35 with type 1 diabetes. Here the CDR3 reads CASSLAGVPGRDGYTF. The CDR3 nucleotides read TGTGCCAGCAGCTTAGCCGGGGTGCCCGGCAGGGACGGCTACACCTTC. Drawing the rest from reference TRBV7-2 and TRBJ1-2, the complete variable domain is GAGVSQSPSNKVTEKGKDVELRCDPISGHTALYWYRQSLGQGLEFLIYFQGNSAPDKSGLPSDRFSAERTGGSVSTLTIQRTQQEDSAVYLCASSLAGVPGRDGYTFGSGTRLTVV.